This T cell receptor beta chain was recorded in a study of blood T cell repertoires in COVID-19 (dated by TCRdb to the early 2020s). In the study overall: Samples covering the acute and convalescent phases of COVID-19 were provided by collaborators in the United States, Italy and Spain. The prospective study material was composed of cDNA or gDNA derived from T cells, B-cell-depleted T cells, or PBMCs. The dataset comprised deeply sampled blood TCRbeta repertoires from subjects exposed to, actively infected with, or recovered from COVID-19. A freely available public database, intended as a resource for researchers studying the immune response to SARS-CoV-2, is where the repertoires were released. The samples were drawn from two sources: the first 160 participants of the ongoing ImmuneRACE study, and 1,200 or so subjects contributed by 6 global collaborators. Sample metadata almost always included a de-identified subject ID, COVID-19 status, age in years and sex. Where available, HLA class I and class II types were taken from metadata supplied by the sample provider and were not determined by assay-based typing. Paper-wide results and their limitations: The amount of clinical and demographic metadata varied by source and participant and was provided uncurated.

The collaborating institutions used their own protocols to collect whole blood in K2EDTA tubes. For TCRbeta analysis, collaborator samples were shipped as frozen whole blood, as isolated PBMCs, or as DNA extracted from either sample type. Comments on this clone: Its antigen specificity is not known. Per-base quality was not reported, and no clone a single base away is much larger than it.

TCRbeta CDR3 regions were amplified from genomic DNA using the immunoSEQ Assay, a bias-controlled multiplex PCR. From the authors' description of their analysis: Within the assay, amplification of reference gene primers was used to estimate how many nucleated cells each sample contained. To quantify the absolute abundance of each unique TCRbeta CDR3 rearrangement, sequence reads were collapsed and filtered. For each sample, productive Simpson clonality was calculated by taking the square root of Simpson's diversity index across productive rearrangements. What TCRdb holds here is the immuneACCESS table cut down to in-frame rearrangements. Part of the clones is not present; checked against another copy, under half of the missing clones reflect an unresolved V gene, and the others are unexplained. V, J and clone size reflect that table, while D and trimming were determined from the DNA. In this sample the table shows under 200,000 clones, less than 85% of which occur a single time. Clones ranked in the top ten supply about 3% of the sample.

CDR1 and CDR2 were assigned from the germline V gene as SNHLY and FYNNEI. The trim is 4 bases for V and 3 bases for J, with a gap of 9 bases between the germline ends. CDR3 length: 13 amino acids, cysteine to phenylalanine. The only DNA kept is the CDR3, 39 bases in frame from the first base. This receptor was obtained from a woman aged 80 or over with acute or convalescent COVID-19. Sequences were obtained from peripheral blood. This chain is built from TRBV2 and TRBJ1-1; the best D guess is TRBD1, with 6 bases matching. The CDR3: CASSVGGYTEAFF. The DNA is as follows: TGTGCCAGCAGTGTTGGGGGCTACACTGAAGCTTTCTTT. This CDR3, with the reference TRBV2 and TRBJ1-1 proteins standing in past its ends, gives the full variable domain EPEVTQTPSHQVTQMGQEVILRCVPISNHLYFYWYRQILGQKVEFLVSFYNNEISEKSEIFDDQFSVERPDGSNFTLKIRSTKLEDSAMYFCASSVGGYTEAFFGQGTRLTVV.